Listed below are T cell receptor beta chains from one sample, sequenced in a study of glioma-infiltrating T cells after dendritic cell vaccination. Measured with immunoSEQ multiplex PCR; TCRdb has only the in-frame clones, and not every one. The sample consists of more than 85,000 clones, 85% to 90% of them appearing once. The source was blood, collected after dendritic cell vaccination. These receptors were collected from a human donor with glioblastoma. CDR3s include the opening cysteine and the closing phenylalanine or tryptophan. The D gene is left open where the match is weak. The size of a clone is reported for some rows only, either as once, few or many, or as a class for expanded clones.

v_call	clone_size	j_call	cdr3_length	d_call	cdr3_nt	cdr3_aa
TRBV2	NA	TRBJ2-3	15	TRBD2	TGTGCCAGCAGTGATTTTTGGGGGAGGGTGGATACGCAGTATTTT	CASSDFWGRVDTQYF
TRBV2	once	TRBJ1-5	14	NA	TGTGCCAGCAGCCGAGCGCAGGGGAATCAGCCCCAGCATTTT	CASSRAQGNQPQHF
TRBV2	NA	TRBJ2-1	15	TRBD2	TGTGCCAGCAGGAGAAGTGATAGCGGGAGTAATGAGCAGTTCTTC	CASRRSDSGSNEQFF
TRBV18	NA	TRBJ2-2	14	TRBD1	TGTGCCAGCTCAGGGACAGAAAACACCGGGGAGCTGTTTTTT	CASSGTENTGELFF
TRBV5-1	NA	TRBJ2-1	13	TRBD1	TGCGCCAGCAGTTGGGACAGGTTCGATGAGCAGTTCTTC	CASSWDRFDEQFF
TRBV11-3	NA	TRBJ1-3	15	TRBD1	TGTGCCAGCAGCCCGGGGACAGGATCTGGAAACACCATATATTTT	CASSPGTGSGNTIYF
TRBV19	NA	TRBJ2-7	13	TRBD1	TGTGCCAGTGGGGACAGGGGAGGTTCCGAGCAGTACTTC	CASGDRGGSEQYF
TRBV12-1	NA	TRBJ1-5	16	NA	TGTGCCAGCAGCTTTGGGGGAGAGGACGGTTATCAGCCCCAGCATTTT	CASSFGGEDGYQPQHF
TRBV10-3	NA	TRBJ2-7	15	TRBD2	TGTGCCATCAGTGTTGGGGAACTAGCGACCTACGAGCAGTACTTC	CAISVGELATYEQYF
TRBV6-1	NA	TRBJ2-7	12	NA	TGTGCCAGCAGTCTCGACTACTACGAGCAGTACTTC	CASSLDYYEQYF
TRBV11-2	NA	TRBJ2-7	15	NA	TGTGCCAGCAGCTTAGGAACCAGGGTAACGAGCGAGCAGTACTTC	CASSLGTRVTSEQYF
TRBV16	once	TRBJ1-1	14	TRBD1	TGTGCCAGCAGCCAATGGAGGGGGCTGGGTGAAGCTTTCTTT	CASSQWRGLGEAFF
TRBV29-1	once	TRBJ2-1	16	NA	TGCAGCGTGGCCGGCGGAGTCGGCGGATCCTACAATGAGCAGTTCTTC	CSVAGGVGGSYNEQFF
TRBV10-1	NA	TRBJ2-7	15	NA	TGCGCCAGCAGTGAGGGGCAGGACACAACCTACGAGCAGTACTTC	CASSEGQDTTYEQYF
TRBV29-1	NA	TRBJ1-1	11	NA	TGCAGCTTCCACCAGGGCTCGGAAGCTTTCTTT	CSFHQGSEAFF
TRBV28	NA	TRBJ2-2	16	TRBD2	TGTGCCAGCATTTCCCCAGCGGGAGGCCGCACCGGGGAGCTGTTTTTT	CASISPAGGRTGELFF
TRBV2	NA	TRBJ1-6	15	NA	TGTGCCAGCAGTGTGGGCCTCTCCTATAATTCACCCCTCCACTTT	CASSVGLSYNSPLHF
TRBV30	NA	TRBJ1-3	15	TRBD1	TGTGCCTGGAGTGTCCAGGGGGCGAGGGGAAACACCATATATTTT	CAWSVQGARGNTIYF
TRBV6-1	NA	TRBJ2-5	12	NA	TGTGCCAGCAGTGATCCTCGAGAGACCCAGTACTTC	CASSDPRETQYF
TRBV6-1	NA	TRBJ1-4	14	TRBD1	TGTGCCAGCAGTGCCGGGACAGGGGATGAAAAACTGTTTTTT	CASSAGTGDEKLFF
TRBV19	NA	TRBJ2-7	16	TRBD1	TGTGCCAGTAGTTCGCGGGACAGGGGGAACCCCTACGAGCAGTACTTC	CASSSRDRGNPYEQYF